This T cell receptor beta chain was captured by sequencing in a study of molecular identifiers for immune sequencing clone quantification. Study-level points and caveats: Jurkat TCR RNA from one cell was spiked into approximately 1 million naive cells, and it was reportedly detectable there.

This clonotype has a count of ten or more. Its antigen is not known. Sorted naive CD8 T cells were those defined as CD8+CD4-CCR7+CD45RA+. Previously published methods and listed TCR primers were used for the bulk TCR libraries. One entry per CDR3 protein results from TCRdb running MiXCR on the PCR reads. The sample lists fewer than 25,000 distinct CDR3 sequences, under 20% occurring once. The V and J ends lost 6 bases and 4 bases respectively, with 10 bases between them. The CDR3 runs 13 residues. CDR1 is MNHEY, CDR2 SVGAGI, per germline. The J gene is TRBJ1-5, the V gene TRBV6-5; D uncertain. The source of this sequence is a human donor in good health. Some libraries in this study had Jurkat cell RNA spiked in. Sequencing input: naive CD8+ T cells from blood, with Jurkat cell RNA spiked in. The subset: FACS-sorted CD8+CD4-CCR7+CD45RA+ naive T cells. CDR3 residues: CASRGVGNQPQHF. CDR3 in DNA: TGTGCCAGCAGGGGTGTTGGAAATCAGCCCCAGCATTTT.